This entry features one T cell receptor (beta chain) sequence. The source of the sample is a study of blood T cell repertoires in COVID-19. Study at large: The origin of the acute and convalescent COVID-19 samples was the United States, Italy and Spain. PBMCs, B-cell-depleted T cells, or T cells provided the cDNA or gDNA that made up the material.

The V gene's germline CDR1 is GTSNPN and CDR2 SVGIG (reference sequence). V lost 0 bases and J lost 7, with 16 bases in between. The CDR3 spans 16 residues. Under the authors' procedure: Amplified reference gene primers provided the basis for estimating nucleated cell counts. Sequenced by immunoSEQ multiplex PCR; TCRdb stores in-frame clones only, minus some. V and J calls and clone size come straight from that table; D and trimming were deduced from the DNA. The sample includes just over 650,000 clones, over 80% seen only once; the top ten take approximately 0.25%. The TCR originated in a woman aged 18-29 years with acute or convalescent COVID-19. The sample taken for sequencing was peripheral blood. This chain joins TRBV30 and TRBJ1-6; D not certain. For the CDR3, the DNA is TGTGCCTGGAGTGTAGCGACTCCTAATATCAATTCACCCCTCCACTTT. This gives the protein CAWSVATPNINSPLHF.